A selection of T cell receptor beta chains follows, all from one sample in a study of cytomegalovirus exposure and HLA in healthy donors. The table came from immunoSEQ multiplex PCR; TCRdb's copy has only in-frame clones and leaves some out. The data contain 90,000 to 100,000 clones, approximately 69% of them singletons. Sequences were obtained from PBMCs. These receptors were collected from a female donor in good health and CMV-seronegative. CDR3s leave out the opening cysteine and the closing phenylalanine or tryptophan. The order of the fields is J gene, V gene, clone size, CDR3 protein. Size is stated for part of the rows, as once, few or many counts, or as a class when the clone is expanded.

J gene: TRBJ2-3
V gene: TRBV27
clone size: -
CDR3 protein: ASSLTGEGTQY

J gene: TRBJ2-3
V gene: TRBV5-4
clone size: -
CDR3 protein: ASSSSGTVDTQY

J gene: TRBJ2-1
V gene: TRBV6-5
clone size: -
CDR3 protein: ASKEATSGKGEQF

J gene: TRBJ2-5
V gene: TRBV7-9
clone size: few
CDR3 protein: ASSLAGSETQY

J gene: TRBJ2-3
V gene: TRBV25-1
clone size: -
CDR3 protein: ASSSRGRAEDTQY

J gene: TRBJ2-2
V gene: TRBV6-4
clone size: few
CDR3 protein: ASRLTSVAGELF

J gene: TRBJ1-2
V gene: TRBV5-1
clone size: -
CDR3 protein: ASSFQVYGYT

J gene: TRBJ2-7
V gene: TRBV5-1
clone size: -
CDR3 protein: ASSPSAGDTYEQY

J gene: TRBJ1-5
V gene: TRBV7-9
clone size: -
CDR3 protein: ASSLGTGSNQPQH

J gene: TRBJ2-1
V gene: TRBV30
clone size: -
CDR3 protein: AWRAPGTSGINEQF

J gene: TRBJ2-3
V gene: TRBV5-1
clone size: -
CDR3 protein: ASSLAGSGRGFGTDTQY

J gene: TRBJ1-2
V gene: TRBV5-8
clone size: -
CDR3 protein: ASSLASTGVNYGYT

J gene: TRBJ2-7
V gene: TRBV7-9
clone size: -
CDR3 protein: ASSTEGQTYEQY

J gene: TRBJ1-5
V gene: TRBV2
clone size: -
CDR3 protein: ASSGQGQHQPQH

J gene: TRBJ2-2
V gene: TRBV4-1
clone size: -
CDR3 protein: ASSQGLASRTGELF

J gene: TRBJ2-7
V gene: TRBV6-5
clone size: -
CDR3 protein: ASSYSRLAGSYEQY

J gene: TRBJ2-3
V gene: TRBV7-8
clone size: few
CDR3 protein: ASNPREGSGRGTDTQY

J gene: TRBJ1-1
V gene: TRBV19
clone size: -
CDR3 protein: ASGRVIENPEAF

J gene: TRBJ2-1
V gene: TRBV9
clone size: -
CDR3 protein: ASSVTSGRNNEQF

J gene: TRBJ2-2
V gene: TRBV2
clone size: -
CDR3 protein: ASSFVTGELF